The T cell receptor beta chain described here comes from a study of response to subunit inactivated influenza vaccine. The germline V gene encodes CDR1 DFQATT and CDR2 SNEGSKA (reference sequence). Trimming took off 5 bases at V and 7 bases at J, with 14 bases between the two ends. The CDR3 length is 13 residues. Whole-study results and caveats: New T cells are recruited in small numbers by each seasonal influenza vaccination, according to the authors' suggestion.

As concerns this clonotype: Its antigen is undetermined.

TCRdb passed the RT-PCR reads through MiXCR, listing each CDR3 protein once. The sample lists about 500,000 distinct CDR3 sequences, approximately 7.3% occurring once. This sequence originates from a man aged 50 to 69 who received an inactivated influenza vaccine. The gene calls are TRBV20-1 and TRBJ1-4; D is uncertain. The sequences come from PBMCs from blood, collected roughly 24 months after vaccination. The CDR3 sequence is CSASIRSREKLFF. The CDR3 coding sequence is TGCAGTGCTTCAATACGATCGCGTGAAAAACTGTTTTTT.